This is a list of T cell receptor beta chains from one sample in a study of cytomegalovirus exposure and HLA in healthy donors. Sequenced by immunoSEQ multiplex PCR; TCRdb stores in-frame clones only, minus some. The sample includes 75,000 to 80,000 clones, about three quarters of them seen just once. The specimen was PBMCs. These receptors came from a male donor in good health and CMV-seronegative. CDR3s include the opening cysteine and the closing phenylalanine or tryptophan. The D gene is left open where the match is weak. Size tells how often a clone was seen (once, few, many) or the class of an expanded clone, and some rows leave it out.

J gene	V gene	D gene	clone size	CDR3 protein	CDR3 DNA
TRBJ2-3	TRBV6-1	TRBD1	once	CAIQGGQGASDTQYF	TGTGCCATCCAGGGGGGACAGGGGGCTTCAGATACGCAGTATTTT
TRBJ1-1	TRBV9	-	-	CASSPRDTPNTEAFF	TGTGCCAGCAGCCCCCGGGACACTCCGAACACTGAAGCTTTCTTT
TRBJ1-5	TRBV2	-	-	CASSEFRSQPQHF	TGTGCCAGCAGTGAATTCCGCAGTCAGCCCCAGCATTTT
TRBJ2-5	TRBV5-1	-	-	CASSTQPRETQYF	TGCGCCAGCAGCACACAGCCACGAGAGACCCAGTACTTC
TRBJ1-1	TRBV7-9	TRBD1	few	CASSPWLTGVTEAFF	TGTGCCAGCAGCCCCTGGCTGACAGGGGTCACTGAAGCTTTCTTT
TRBJ2-3	TRBV7-3	-	-	CASSQGQASTDTQYF	TGTGCCAGCAGCCAGGGGCAGGCCAGCACAGATACGCAGTATTTT
TRBJ1-2	TRBV30	TRBD1	-	CAWSSYRGLNYGYTF	TGTGCCTGGAGCAGCTACAGGGGCCTGAACTATGGCTACACCTTC
TRBJ2-2	TRBV4-1	TRBD1	-	CASSQDQGTGNTGELFF	TGCGCCAGCAGCCAAGATCAAGGGACAGGGAACACCGGGGAGCTGTTTTTT
TRBJ2-7	TRBV28	-	-	CASSNREPPYEQYF	TGTGCCAGCAGTAACAGGGAGCCCCCCTACGAGCAGTACTTC
TRBJ1-2	TRBV29-1	-	-	CSVGGGAGSNYGYTF	TGCAGCGTTGGGGGGGGAGCAGGGTCCAACTATGGCTACACCTTC
TRBJ2-2	TRBV19	TRBD2	-	CASSTSGSWAGELFF	TGTGCCAGTAGTACTAGCGGGAGTTGGGCCGGGGAGCTGTTTTTT
TRBJ2-5	TRBV9	TRBD2	-	CASSVEASGSGETQYF	TGTGCCAGCAGCGTAGAAGCTAGCGGGAGTGGGGAGACCCAGTACTTC
TRBJ1-1	TRBV6-1	-	few	CASSEPRGNTEAFF	TGTGCCAGCAGTGAACCTAGGGGAAACACTGAAGCTTTCTTT
TRBJ2-7	TRBV30	TRBD2	-	CAWSAYTTRTSGSYEQYF	TGTGCCTGGAGCGCATACACGACGAGGACTAGCGGATCCTACGAGCAGTACTTC
TRBJ2-5	TRBV5-1	TRBD2	-	CASSLDRPAGGPHQEAQYF	TGCGCCAGCAGCTTGGATCGTCCAGCGGGGGGGCCTCACCAAGAGGCCCAGTACTTC
TRBJ1-1	TRBV9	-	-	CASSATMGNTEAFF	TGTGCCAGCAGCGCGACAATGGGGAACACTGAAGCTTTCTTT
TRBJ1-1	TRBV6-1	-	few	CASRAFRGGNTEAFF	TGTGCCAGCAGAGCGTTTCGAGGAGGGAACACTGAAGCTTTCTTT
TRBJ1-1	TRBV11-1	TRBD1	-	CASSRRDRDTEAFF	TGTGCCAGCAGCCGCCGGGACAGAGACACTGAAGCTTTCTTT
TRBJ1-1	TRBV13	-	-	CASSRDRHSTEAFF	TGTGCCAGCAGCCGCGACAGGCACTCCACTGAAGCTTTCTTT
TRBJ2-7	TRBV10-3	-	-	CAISQEGGRTYEQYF	TGTGCCATCAGCCAGGAGGGCGGAAGGACCTACGAGCAGTACTTC
TRBJ2-1	TRBV28	-	-	CASGLRIYNEQFF	TGTGCCAGCGGACTGCGGATCTACAATGAGCAGTTCTTC
TRBJ2-5	TRBV7-6	TRBD2	-	CASSLRVSGAGRETQYF	TGTGCCAGCAGCTTAAGAGTTTCCGGAGCGGGGAGAGAGACCCAGTACTTC
TRBJ1-5	TRBV2	-	-	CASSVRLREPQHF	TGTGCCAGCAGTGTAAGACTCAGGGAGCCCCAGCATTTT
TRBJ2-3	TRBV27	-	-	CATLKMADPTDTQYF	TGTGCCACCCTAAAAATGGCGGATCCCACAGATACGCAGTATTTT
TRBJ2-7	TRBV11-2	TRBD1	few	CASSLGGQGSSYEQYF	TGTGCCAGCAGCTTGGGAGGACAGGGGAGCTCCTACGAGCAGTACTTC
TRBJ2-7	TRBV6-6	-	-	CASTESAGSEQYF	TGTGCCAGCACCGAAAGTGCGGGGTCCGAGCAGTACTTC
TRBJ2-1	TRBV7-3	-	-	CASSYGQSSYNEQFF	TGTGCCAGCAGCTATGGACAGAGCTCCTACAATGAGCAGTTCTTC
TRBJ1-1	TRBV6-1	-	-	CASRAQLQNTEAFF	TGTGCCAGCAGAGCCCAACTTCAGAACACTGAAGCTTTCTTT
TRBJ2-2	TRBV7-2	-	-	CASSLGTGMTGELFF	TGTGCCAGCAGCTTAGGTACAGGGATGACCGGGGAGCTGTTTTTT
TRBJ1-2	TRBV30	-	-	CAWGAPVGYGYTF	TGTGCCTGGGGGGCACCTGTGGGATATGGCTACACCTTC
TRBJ1-5	TRBV5-8	-	-	CASSLARDQPQHF	TGTGCCAGCAGCTTGGCCAGGGATCAGCCCCAGCATTTT
TRBJ2-5	TRBV11-3	TRBD1	-	CASSFRTGGQETQYF	TGTGCCAGCAGCTTCCGGACAGGGGGCCAAGAGACCCAGTACTTC
TRBJ1-2	TRBV30	TRBD1	-	CAWSVLGQFTGYTF	TGTGCCTGGAGTGTACTGGGACAGTTTACTGGCTACACCTTC
TRBJ2-5	TRBV5-4	TRBD2	-	CASSFPAGGQETQYF	TGTGCCAGCAGCTTCCCCGCGGGAGGTCAAGAGACCCAGTACTTC
TRBJ2-5	TRBV5-4	TRBD1	-	CASSLSVRGRETQYF	TGTGCCAGCAGCTTGTCGGTCAGGGGGCGGGAGACCCAGTACTTC
TRBJ2-2	TRBV9	-	-	CASSISGTNTGELFF	TGTGCCAGCAGCATCTCCGGGACGAACACCGGGGAGCTGTTTTTT
TRBJ2-3	TRBV5-4	-	-	CASSLEATSSTDTQYF	TGTGCCAGCAGCTTGGAGGCGACTTCTAGCACAGATACGCAGTATTTT
TRBJ2-3	TRBV29-1	-	-	CSVEDSGGSADTQYF	TGCAGCGTTGAAGATTCAGGTGGATCGGCAGATACGCAGTATTTT
TRBJ2-7	TRBV30	-	-	CAWSAGGNYEQYF	TGTGCCTGGAGCGCCGGCGGGAATTACGAGCAGTACTTC
TRBJ2-7	TRBV18	-	once	CASSPTTTAVVHEQYF	TGTGCCAGCTCACCGACCACGACTGCTGTCGTCCACGAGCAGTACTTC
TRBJ1-1	TRBV19	TRBD1	-	CASRTGLEAFF	TGTGCCAGCCGGACAGGGCTTGAAGCTTTCTTT
TRBJ1-3	TRBV9	TRBD1	-	CASSVGTVGNTIYF	TGTGCCAGCAGCGTTGGGACAGTAGGAAACACCATATATTTT
TRBJ2-1	TRBV7-6	TRBD2	-	CASSLGSGSYNEQFF	TGTGCCAGCAGCTTAGGTAGCGGGTCCTACAATGAGCAGTTCTTC
TRBJ2-3	TRBV4-2	TRBD1	few	CASSQGTGGPDTQYF	TGTGCCAGCAGCCAAGGGACAGGGGGTCCAGATACGCAGTATTTT
TRBJ2-5	TRBV14	-	-	CATSRGLGMGSQYF	TGTGCCACCTCGCGGGGCCTCGGAATGGGGTCCCAGTACTTC
TRBJ1-4	TRBV30	-	-	CAWTTDREKLFF	TGTGCCTGGACCACTGACAGGGAAAAACTGTTTTTT
TRBJ2-5	TRBV7-6	-	once	CASSLNTQETQYF	TGTGCCAGCAGCTTAAATACTCAAGAGACCCAGTACTTC
TRBJ2-1	TRBV11-2	TRBD2	-	CASSSRLAGIYNEQFF	TGTGCCAGCAGCTCCAGACTAGCGGGAATCTACAATGAGCAGTTCTTC
TRBJ2-7	TRBV18	TRBD1	once	CASSPQQGAGYEQYF	TGTGCCAGCTCACCACAGCAGGGGGCTGGATACGAGCAGTACTTC
TRBJ1-1	TRBV5-5	-	-	CASSLRVVTEAFF	TGTGCCAGCAGCCTCAGGGTTGTCACTGAAGCTTTCTTT